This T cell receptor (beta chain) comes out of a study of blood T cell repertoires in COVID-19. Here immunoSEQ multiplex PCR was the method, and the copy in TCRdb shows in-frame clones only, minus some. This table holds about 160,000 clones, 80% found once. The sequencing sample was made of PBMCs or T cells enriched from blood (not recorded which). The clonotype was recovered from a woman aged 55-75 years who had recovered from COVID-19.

CDR3 DNA: TGTGCCAGCAGCCCCGGGGGGCACCCCTGGAACTATGGCTACACCTTC. Translated, it gives CASSPGGHPWNYGYTF. The V call is TRBV21-1, the J call TRBJ1-2. TRBV21-1 corresponds to a pseudogene. CDR3 length: 16 amino acids.